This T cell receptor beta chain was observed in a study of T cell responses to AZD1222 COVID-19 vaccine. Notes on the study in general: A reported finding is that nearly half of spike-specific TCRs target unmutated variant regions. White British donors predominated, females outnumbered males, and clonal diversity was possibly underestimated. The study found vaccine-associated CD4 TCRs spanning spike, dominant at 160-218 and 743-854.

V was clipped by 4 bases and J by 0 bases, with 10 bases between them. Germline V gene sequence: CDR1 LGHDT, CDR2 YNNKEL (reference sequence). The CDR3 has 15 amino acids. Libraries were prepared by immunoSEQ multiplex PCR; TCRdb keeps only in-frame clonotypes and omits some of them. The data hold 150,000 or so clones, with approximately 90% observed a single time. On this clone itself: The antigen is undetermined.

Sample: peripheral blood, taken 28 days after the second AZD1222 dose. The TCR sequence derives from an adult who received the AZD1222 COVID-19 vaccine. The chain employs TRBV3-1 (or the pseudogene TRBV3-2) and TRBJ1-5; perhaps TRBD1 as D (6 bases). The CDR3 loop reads CASSLDRYSNQPQHF. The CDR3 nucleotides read TGTGCCAGCAGCCTCGACAGGTATAGCAATCAGCCCCAGCATTTT.